This TCR beta chain was profiled in a study of blood T cell repertoires in COVID-19. The V gene end was trimmed by 4 bases and the J gene end by 7 bases; junction bases not matched to a gene: 4. CDR3 length: 14 amino acids. Germline CDR1 and CDR2: SEHNR and FQNEAQ (reference sequence). Profiled with immunoSEQ multiplex PCR; TCRdb holds only in-frame clones, not every one. The data hold 120,000 or so clones, with around 83% observed a single time. The chain uses TRBV7-9 and TRBJ1-6; 7 bases agree with TRBD1. The sample consisted of peripheral blood. This sequence was found in a man of 80 years or more with active or convalescent COVID-19. The CDR3 DNA follows: TGTGCCAGCAGCTCGACAGGGAGGAATTCACCCCTCCACTTT. It is translated as CASSSTGRNSPLHF. Full variable domain (missing parts from reference TRBV7-9 and TRBJ1-6): DTGVSQNPRHKITKRGQNVTFRCDPISEHNRLYWYRQTLGQGPEFLTYFQNEAQLEKSRLLSDRFSAERPKGSFSTLEIQRTEQGDSAMYLCASSSTGRNSPLHFGNGTRLTVT.